A selection of T cell receptor beta chains follows, all from one sample in a study of OX40 agonist ivuxolimab in advanced cancers. Clones were read by immunoSEQ multiplex PCR, and TCRdb kept only the in-frame ones, dropping some. The sample carries 130,000 or so clones, around 93% recorded once. The sequences come from CD4+ or CD8+ T cells sorted from blood, collected in a trial of the OX40 agonist ivuxolimab. Source of these receptors: an adult with an advanced solid tumor such as melanoma, head and neck, liver or kidney cancer. Both conserved end residues are part of each CDR3. A D gene is named only where the DNA matches it firmly. A clone size is listed for some rows: how often the clone was seen (once, few, many), or a class if it is expanded.

TRBD2	TRBV28	TRBJ2-7	-	CASRSVSGAYEQYF	TGTGCCAGCAGATCCGTTAGCGGGGCCTACGAGCAGTACTTC
-	TRBV28	TRBJ1-1	-	CASSYKGAAFF	TGTGCCAGCAGTTATAAAGGAGCAGCTTTCTTT
TRBD2	TRBV28	TRBJ2-5	-	CASSRTSGRGETQYF	TGTGCCAGCAGTCGGACTAGCGGGAGGGGAGAGACCCAGTACTTC
-	TRBV5-6	TRBJ1-4	-	CASSLLQGSEKLFF	TGTGCCAGCAGCTTGCTCCAGGGGAGTGAAAAACTGTTTTTT
-	TRBV7-9	TRBJ2-7	-	CASTGGGGRYYEQYF	TGTGCCAGCACCGGGGGAGGCGGTCGCTACTACGAGCAGTACTTC
-	TRBV6-1	TRBJ1-6	-	CASSGGQPSSYNSPLHF	TGTGCCAGCAGTGGAGGACAGCCTAGCTCCTATAATTCACCCCTCCACTTT
-	TRBV6-5	TRBJ1-4	-	CASSRANEKLFF	TGTGCCAGCAGTCGGGCTAATGAAAAACTGTTTTTT
TRBD1	TRBV6-1	TRBJ2-5	few	CASSEDRGPWETQYF	TGTGCCAGCAGTGAAGACAGGGGGCCATGGGAGACCCAGTACTTC
TRBD1	TRBV30	TRBJ2-2	-	CAYGQGNTGELFF	TGTGCCTACGGACAGGGGAACACCGGGGAGCTGTTTTTT
-	TRBV5-1	TRBJ2-7	-	CASRRGSYEQYF	TGCGCCAGCAGACGGGGATCCTACGAGCAGTACTTC
-	TRBV28	TRBJ2-7	few	CASSLYEQYF	TGTGCCAGCAGTTTATACGAGCAGTACTTC
-	TRBV19	TRBJ2-7	-	CASTSVYEQYF	TGTGCCAGTACCTCAGTCTACGAGCAGTACTTC
TRBD1	TRBV28	TRBJ1-5	-	CASSPTGTVKPQHF	TGTGCCAGCAGTCCGACAGGGACGGTGAAGCCCCAGCATTTT
-	TRBV18	TRBJ2-7	-	CASSPTGYEQYF	TGTGCCAGCTCGCCGACCGGCTACGAGCAGTACTTC
-	TRBV9	TRBJ1-3	-	CASSVRQDAGNTIYF	TGTGCCAGCAGCGTTAGACAAGACGCTGGAAACACCATATATTTT
-	TRBV5-6	TRBJ2-1	-	CASLRSGSSYNEQFF	TGTGCCAGCCTCCGTTCTGGGAGCTCCTACAATGAGCAGTTCTTC
TRBD2	TRBV7-3	TRBJ2-1	-	CASSPSGSSYNEQFF	TGTGCCAGCAGCCCTAGCGGGAGCTCCTACAATGAGCAGTTCTTC
-	TRBV2	TRBJ1-6	-	CASSDQASGSPLHF	TGTGCCAGCAGTGATCAGGCCTCGGGTTCACCCCTCCACTTT
TRBD1	TRBV7-2	TRBJ1-5	-	CASSLAPGGGQPQHF	TGTGCCAGCAGCTTAGCCCCAGGGGGCGGTCAGCCCCAGCATTTT
-	TRBV7-2	TRBJ1-3	-	CASSSYGLLSGNTIYF	TGTGCCAGCAGCTCTTACGGGCTTCTCTCTGGAAACACCATATATTTT
-	TRBV18	TRBJ1-1	-	CASSPQGMNTEAFF	TGTGCCAGCTCACCACAGGGTATGAACACTGAAGCTTTCTTT
TRBD2	TRBV4-2	TRBJ2-5	-	CASSQEFGGQETQYF	TGTGCCAGCAGCCAAGAATTCGGGGGGCAAGAGACCCAGTACTTC
-	TRBV7-9	TRBJ2-2	once	CASSLWETGELFF	TGTGCCAGCAGCTTATGGGAAACCGGGGAGCTGTTTTTT
-	TRBV2	TRBJ2-1	-	CASSEVAWNEQFF	TGTGCCAGCAGTGAGGTAGCCTGGAATGAGCAGTTCTTC
TRBD1	TRBV10-3	TRBJ1-1	-	CAISESGQGRRMNTEAFF	TGTGCCATCAGTGAGTCGGGACAGGGGCGAAGGATGAACACTGAAGCTTTCTTT
-	TRBV6-6	TRBJ1-1	-	CASSYSPGNTEAFF	TGTGCCAGCAGTTACTCCCCGGGGAACACTGAAGCTTTCTTT
-	TRBV4-3	TRBJ2-5	-	CASSQGLALQETQYF	TGCGCCAGCAGCCAAGGTCTAGCGCTCCAAGAGACCCAGTACTTC
-	TRBV10-3	TRBJ1-5	once	CAISETDRNQPQHF	TGTGCCATCAGTGAGACAGACAGGAATCAGCCCCAGCATTTT
-	TRBV9	TRBJ2-5	-	CASSVVSGPGETQYF	TGTGCCAGCAGCGTAGTAAGTGGGCCAGGAGAGACCCAGTACTTC
-	TRBV7-9	TRBJ1-1	-	CASSLSGGVTEAFF	TGTGCCAGCAGCTTATCCGGGGGGGTCACTGAAGCTTTCTTT
-	TRBV5-5	TRBJ1-6	few	CASTHLRTNSPLHF	TGTGCCAGCACCCATCTCAGGACCAATTCACCCCTCCACTTT
-	TRBV5-1	TRBJ1-2	-	CASSLEGEDYTF	TGCGCCAGCAGCTTGGAGGGGGAGGACTACACCTTC
-	TRBV2	TRBJ2-3	-	CASSEQALNTDTQYF	TGTGCCAGCAGTGAACAGGCACTTAACACAGATACGCAGTATTTT
TRBD2	TRBV9	TRBJ2-2	-	CASSFAGTSGRETGELFF	TGTGCCAGCAGCTTCGCCGGGACTAGCGGGAGAGAAACCGGGGAGCTGTTTTTT
-	TRBV2	TRBJ1-3	-	CASNPEGDTIYF	TGTGCCAGCAACCCGGAGGGAGACACCATATATTTT
-	TRBV7-2	TRBJ2-6	-	CASSVRLTGGPSGANVLTF	TGTGCCAGCAGCGTGAGGTTAACGGGGGGCCCTTCTGGGGCCAACGTCCTGACTTTC
TRBD1	TRBV30	TRBJ2-7	-	CAWIPRTGSYEQYF	TGTGCCTGGATCCCCCGGACAGGGAGCTACGAGCAGTACTTC
TRBD1	TRBV18	TRBJ1-2	-	CASSPRRTGVVYGYTF	TGTGCCAGCTCACCCCGGAGGACAGGAGTTGTCTATGGCTACACCTTC
-	TRBV11-1	TRBJ2-5	once	CASTLGALETQYF	TGTGCCAGCACCTTAGGTGCTTTAGAGACCCAGTACTTC
-	TRBV13	TRBJ1-3	once	CASSLWQGISGNTIYF	TGTGCCAGCAGCTTATGGCAGGGGATATCTGGAAACACCATATATTTT
TRBD1	TRBV5-4	TRBJ1-2	-	CASSSTGEANYGYTF	TGTGCCAGCAGCTCTACAGGGGAGGCGAACTATGGCTACACCTTC
-	TRBV15	TRBJ2-1	-	CATSVNLLESGEQFF	TGTGCCACCAGCGTCAACCTACTAGAATCCGGTGAGCAGTTCTTC
-	TRBV12-1	TRBJ2-3	-	CASSPYSGGCDTQYF	TGTGCCAGCAGCCCTTATAGCGGGGGGTGTGATACGCAGTATTTT
-	TRBV6-1	TRBJ2-2	once	CASSEAYRVGELFF	TGTGCCAGCAGTGAAGCTTACAGGGTTGGGGAGCTGTTTTTT
-	TRBV6-1	TRBJ2-7	-	CASREGLGSGYEQYF	TGTGCCAGCAGGGAGGGTCTGGGGTCCGGTTACGAGCAGTACTTC
TRBD2	TRBV19	TRBJ2-7	-	CASSTGLAGYEQYF	TGTGCCAGTAGTACGGGACTAGCGGGCTACGAGCAGTACTTC
TRBD2	TRBV5-5	TRBJ2-5	-	CASSLKTSGGQETQYF	TGTGCCAGCAGCTTGAAGACTAGCGGGGGGCAAGAGACCCAGTACTTC
TRBD1	TRBV28	TRBJ1-5	once	CASRWTGVGNQPQHF	TGTGCCAGCAGATGGACAGGGGTCGGCAATCAGCCCCAGCATTTT
-	TRBV6-1	TRBJ1-5	-	CASSLRTRNQPQHF	TGTGCCAGCAGTCTTAGGACGAGGAATCAGCCCCAGCATTTT
TRBD2	TRBV5-1	TRBJ2-3	-	CASGRERTTDTQYF	TGCGCCAGCGGGAGGGAGCGGACCACAGATACGCAGTATTTT
-	TRBV5-1	TRBJ2-3	-	CASRKTDTQYF	TGCGCCAGCAGAAAGACAGATACGCAGTATTTT
TRBD1	TRBV6-5	TRBJ2-7	-	CASSYSTGAYEQYF	TGTGCCAGCAGTTACTCGACAGGGGCCTACGAGCAGTACTTC
-	TRBV27	TRBJ1-2	-	CASSSYSPGTTENGYTF	TGTGCCAGCAGTTCCTATTCCCCGGGAACGACAGAGAATGGCTACACCTTC
-	TRBV7-3	TRBJ1-1	-	CASSLEGGRNTEAFF	TGTGCCAGCAGCTTAGAAGGGGGGAGGAACACTGAAGCTTTCTTT